The present TCR beta chain was sequenced within a study of shared clonotypes between healthy human individuals. Study overall: The cohort had a couple of women and a few men, ages 18 to 49. General study points: Few donors restricted represented genetic and exposure-history diversity.

The CDR3 contains 15 residues. Germline lookup yields CDR1 MGHRA and CDR2 YSYEKL. Trimming took 0 bases from V and 6 from J, leaving 11 bases between them. This clone was observed at least ten times. Its antigen remains unknown. Each cell subset's genomic DNA was divided evenly among several immunoSEQ plates. It was roughly 330 ng DNA, about 33,000 T cell genomes, that went into each replicate PCR of unsorted PBMC. The data were produced by immunoSEQ multiplex PCR, yet TCRdb's version contains in-frame clones alone and is incomplete. The data contain approximately 460,000 clones, around 77% of them singletons.

The chain has TRBV4-1 and TRBJ1-4; tentative D call: TRBD1 (5 bases). Sequenced material: PBMCs. This receptor was taken from a woman aged 40 to 50 in good health. Some clones in this sample may be carry-over from other donors' samples. The CDR3 DNA reads as TGCGCCAGCAGCCAAGAAAAGGGGAGGGATGAAAAACTGTTTTTT. It yields the protein CASSQEKGRDEKLFF.